What follows are 20 T cell receptor delta chains derived from one specimen sequenced in a study of Vδ1+ human thymocytes. Study conclusions and caveats: Thymic TRG and TRD repertoires appeared highly polyclonal.

The template was reverse-transcribed extracted RNA. CDR3 amplicons came from multiplex PCR with pooled V-gene forward and constant-region reverse primers. TCRdb re-called clones from the multiplex PCR reads via CATT. Counted here are just under 55,000 delta-chain clones, roughly 15% occurring once; the ten biggest clones make up roughly 0.46%. The antigens these receptors bind are not known. The sequenced sample was Vdelta1+ gamma-delta thymocytes from the thymus. Subset given: FACS-sorted CD3+ TCRalphabeta- TCRVdelta1+ TCRVdelta2- thymocytes. These receptors came from a boy younger than two who had congenital heart surgery.

The chain has TRDV1 and TRDJ1, with D possibly being TRDD2 or TRDD3 (5 bases each). CDR3 length equals 17 residues. Looked up from germline, CDR1 is TSWWSYY and CDR2 is QGS. V was pared by 0 bases and J by 10 bases, with 24 bases between. Here the CDR3 reads CALGELALPGGIPGLIF. The CDR3 DNA reads TGTGCTCTTGGGGAACTCGCCCTACCCGGAGGGATCCCCGGACTCATCTTT.

This clone has a handful of counts. The J gene is TRDJ2, the V gene TRDV1, with 7 bases lining up with TRDD3. The junction had 20 bases not matched to a gene; V was cut back by 7 bases and J by 6 bases. The CDR3 runs to 18 residues. Germline V lookup: CDR1 TSWWSYY, CDR2 QGS. The CDR3 reads CALVGSPDWGRRAAQLFF. The DNA of the CDR3 is TGTGCTCTTGTGGGTTCCCCCGACTGGGGACGAAGGGCAGCACAACTCTTCTTT.

This clone was picked up a small number of times. The rearrangement joins TRDV1 to TRDJ1; 12 positions agree with TRDD3. CDR3 length: 25 residues. V lost 3 bases, J lost 0 bases, and 29 bases stayed unmatched. The germline V gene has CDR1 TSWWSYY and CDR2 QGS. The CDR3 DNA sequence: TGTGCTCTTGGGGACCCTTCGCCTTCCTACGTACTGGGGGATACTTGGTACCGGTACACCGATAAACTCATCTTT. Translation gives CALGDPSPSYVLGDTWYRYTDKLIF.

The chain has TRDV1 and TRDJ1, with TRDD3 matching over 9 bases. The CDR3 runs to 22 residues. Germline assignment: CDR1 TSWWSYY and CDR2 QGS. Losses at the gene ends were 3 bases for V and 0 bases for J; bases not matched to a gene: 23. DNA for the CDR3: TGTGCTCTTGGGGAGACAGGCCTTCCGGATTCTGGGGGATCGTGGTACACCGATAAACTCATCTTT. Protein product: CALGETGLPDSGGSWYTDKLIF.

V and J are TRDV3 and TRDJ3, with no clear D. Germline V CDR1 and CDR2: TVYSNPD, GDNSRS (reference sequence). V shed 3 bases and J shed 0 bases, with 18 bases lying between them. The CDR3 has 18 residues. As DNA, the CDR3 is TGTGCCTTCTTCAGCCACGTGACTCACTCCTGGGACACCCGACAGATGTTTTTC. Its translation: CAFFSHVTHSWDTRQMFF.

V is TRDV2 and J is TRDJ1; TRDD3 agrees at 8 bases. CDR1 and CDR2 from the germline V gene are GEAIGNYY and EKD. V was pared by 0 bases and J by 2 bases, with 10 bases of the junction left unmatched. This CDR3 is 17 amino acids long. This CDR3 reads CACDTAILGDLTDKLIF. The CDR3 nucleotides read TGTGCCTGTGACACCGCCATCTTGGGGGATCTAACCGATAAACTCATCTTT.

V is TRDV1 and J is TRDJ1; D might be TRDD3 (6 bases). The ends were cut back, 4 bases at V and 2 bases at J, with 26 bases in the middle. Germline values: CDR1 TSWWSYY, CDR2 QGS. CDR3 length equals 19 residues. CDR3 in DNA: TGTGCTCTTGGGGTCCCCTCCCCTCCTCGGGGGGACGCTACCGATAAACTCATCTTT. It yields the protein CALGVPSPPRGDATDKLIF.

The chain uses TRDV1 and TRDJ1; 7 bases are a match to TRDD3. Germline CDR1 and CDR2: TSWWSYY and QGS. Trimming removed 1 base from V and 0 bases from J; junction bases left unmatched: 17. The CDR3 spans 20 residues. The CDR3 DNA sequence: TGTGCTCTTGGGGAACCGTCCCCTGGGGGTCTCATTGGGTACACCGATAAACTCATCTTT. Translated, it gives CALGEPSPGGLIGYTDKLIF.

To note about this clone: An end of the junction does not agree with germline; a read error may underlie this. The same CDR3 can be traced to other DNA sequences in this sample. The V gene is TRDV1, the J gene TRDJ2; D remains ambiguous. From germline, CDR1 is TSWWSYY and CDR2 QGS. CDR3 length: 16 residues. CDR3 coding DNA: TGTGCTCTTGGGCCGACGGAGGGTATTTCGACAGCACAACTCTTCTTC. This codes for CALGPTEGISTAQLFF.

The V gene is TRDV1, the J gene TRDJ1; perhaps TRDD2 as D (8 bases). The CDR3 loop spans 23 amino acids. Germline CDR1 and CDR2: TSWWSYY and QGS. V lost 0 bases and J 0 bases, leaving 32 bases between the germline ends. CDR3 loop: CALGELTFLYTGDLWGYTDKLIF. The CDR3 nucleotides read TGTGCTCTTGGGGAACTAACCTTCCTATATACTGGGGATCTCTGGGGGTACACCGATAAACTCATCTTT.

J is TRDJ1 and V is TRDV1; possible D gene TRDD2, 8 bases. The CDR3 is 22 amino acids. Between the trimmed V and J ends, which lost 1 base and 2 bases, there was a span of 32 bases. Germline V lookup: CDR1 TSWWSYY, CDR2 QGS. The CDR3 DNA reads TGTGCTCTTGGGGAACGGGGTGCTTCCTACATACTTGGGGATATAAAAACCGATAAACTCATCTTT. Its translation is CALGERGASYILGDIKTDKLIF.

Of note for this clone: The germline gene is not matched at one end of the junction; a read error may be the cause. Distinct nucleotide sequences in the sample also encode this CDR3. The genes are TRDV1 and TRDJ1; TRDD3 matches at 8 bases. The CDR3 sequence is 24 residues long. Germline V gives CDR1 TSWWSYY, CDR2 QGS. The chain's CDR3 is CALGDYKRSYPSLGDWLCTDKLIF. The CDR3 nucleotides read TGTGCCCTTGGGGACTATAAAAGGTCCTACCCCTCCTTGGGGGATTGGTTATGCACCGATAAACTCATCTTT.

The genes are TRDV1 and TRDJ1; 10 nucleotides agree with TRDD3. The germline V gene has CDR1 TSWWSYY and CDR2 QGS. The junction had 15 bases not matched to a gene; V was cut back by 3 bases and J by 5 bases. There are 18 residues in the CDR3. CDR3 amino acids: CALGDVRNWGIRRDKLIF. For the CDR3, the DNA is TGTGCTCTTGGGGACGTTCGTAACTGGGGGATTCGGCGGGATAAACTCATCTTT.

This clone was observed a handful of times. V is TRAV29/DV5 and J is TRDJ1; 13 positions match TRDD3. The trim removed 5 bases at V and 2 bases at J, leaving 30 bases unmatched. The CDR3 runs 23 residues. Germline V gives CDR1 NSMFDY, CDR2 ISSIKDK. CDR3 amino acids: CAAPFPEAYNWGIRPKGTDKLIF. CDR3 DNA: TGTGCAGCCCCTTTCCCCGAGGCTTATAACTGGGGGATACGCCCTAAGGGGACCGATAAACTCATCTTT.

The sample holds a few counts of this clone. The junction differs from germline at one of its ends, possibly a read error. This chain links TRDV1 with TRDJ1, with 8 bases that match TRDD3. The CDR3 has 22 amino acids. Germline assignment: CDR1 TSWWSYY and CDR2 QGS. The CDR3 sequence: CALGAPTSTTPLGVFNTDKPIF. As DNA, the CDR3 is TGTGCTCTTGGGGCCCCCACTTCCACCACTCCACTGGGGGTTTTTAACACCGATAAACCCATCTTT.

V gene TRDV1 combines with J gene TRDJ1, with TRDD3 identical over 12 bases. The CDR3 contains 20 residues. V shed 1 base and J 2 bases; nucleotides not matched to a gene: 14. Germline V gene sequence: CDR1 TSWWSYY, CDR2 QGS. In DNA form, the CDR3 reads TGTGCTCTTGGGGAACCCCCCTACGGAACTGGGGGATACCGGACCGATAAACTCATCTTT. Translation gives CALGEPPYGTGGYRTDKLIF.

J is TRDJ1 and V is TRDV1; 10 positions agree with TRDD3. There are 22 residues in the CDR3. J gave up 2 bases and V 4 bases, and 25 bases lay outside the gene matches. Germline-derived CDR1 and CDR2 are TSWWSYY and QGS. The CDR3 here is CALGGTSFPTWGINRQTDKLIF. The DNA for the CDR3 is TGTGCTCTTGGGGGCACCTCCTTCCCAACCTGGGGGATAAATCGTCAGACCGATAAACTCATCTTT.

J is TRDJ1 and V is TRDV1; D perhaps matches TRDD3 (5 bases). Germline CDR1 is TSWWSYY and CDR2 is QGS. This CDR3 region has 18 residues. V lost 6 bases and J lost 0, with 23 bases in between. This chain's CDR3 is CALGHPLVRGGYTDKLIF. DNA of the CDR3: TGTGCTCTTGGACACCCCCTCGTCCGGGGGGGGTACACCGATAAACTCATCTTT.

The chain has TRDV1 and TRDJ1; D unresolved. The germline V gene has CDR1 TSWWSYY and CDR2 QGS. V dropped 2 bases and J dropped 0 bases, with 22 bases sitting between them. The CDR3 consists of 19 residues. CDR3 in DNA: TGTGCTCTTGGGGAATCTCATCGTGGGTCTGGATCCAACACCGATAAACTCATCTTT. This codes for CALGESHRGSGSNTDKLIF.

The chain carries TRDV1 and TRDJ1, with 9 positions matching TRDD2. Per germline, CDR1 TSWWSYY and CDR2 QGS. The trim removed 1 base at V and 3 bases at J, leaving 24 bases unmatched. This CDR3 spans 22 amino acids. CDR3 sequence reads: CALGERSFLRLGGTKGADKLIF. The CDR3 DNA sequence: TGTGCTCTTGGGGAACGATCCTTCCTACGTCTGGGGGGTACTAAAGGGGCCGATAAACTCATCTTT.